The entry below gives a single T cell receptor beta chain sequence along with its context. The data stem from a study of T cell changes during pregnancy in multiple sclerosis. With V trimmed by 5 bases and J by 2 bases, 9 bases remained unmatched. The CDR3 contains 16 residues. From germline, CDR1 is SGHTA and CDR2 FQGNSA. Only in-frame clones appear in the TCRdb table, and some are missing; sequencing was by immunoSEQ multiplex PCR. The sample includes tens of thousands of clones, roughly 89% of them seen just once. The chain employs TRBV7-2 and TRBJ2-1; TRBD1 matches at 7 bases. Here the sequenced sample was peripheral blood, taken in the second trimester of pregnancy. The receptor's source is a female donor with multiple sclerosis, enrolled in a pregnancy study. Here the CDR3 DNA reads TGTGCCAGCAGCACAGGGGCCCAGCGCCCCTACAATGAGCAGTTCTTC. It specifies CASSTGAQRPYNEQFF.